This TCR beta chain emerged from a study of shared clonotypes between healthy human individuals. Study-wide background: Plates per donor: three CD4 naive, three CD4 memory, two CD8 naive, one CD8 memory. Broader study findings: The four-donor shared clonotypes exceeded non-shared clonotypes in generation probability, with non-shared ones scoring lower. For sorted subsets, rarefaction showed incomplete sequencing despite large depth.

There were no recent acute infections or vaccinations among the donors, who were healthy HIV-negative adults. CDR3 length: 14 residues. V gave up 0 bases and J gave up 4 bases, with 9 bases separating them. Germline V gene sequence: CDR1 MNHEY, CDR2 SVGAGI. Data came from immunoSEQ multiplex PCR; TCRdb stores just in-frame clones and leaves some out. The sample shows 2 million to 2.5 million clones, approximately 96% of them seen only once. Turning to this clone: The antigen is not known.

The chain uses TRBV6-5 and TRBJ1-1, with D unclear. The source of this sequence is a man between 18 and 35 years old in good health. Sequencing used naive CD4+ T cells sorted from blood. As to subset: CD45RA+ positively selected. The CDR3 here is CASSYSHSVTEAFF. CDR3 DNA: TGTGCCAGCAGTTACTCCCACAGCGTCACTGAAGCTTTCTTT.